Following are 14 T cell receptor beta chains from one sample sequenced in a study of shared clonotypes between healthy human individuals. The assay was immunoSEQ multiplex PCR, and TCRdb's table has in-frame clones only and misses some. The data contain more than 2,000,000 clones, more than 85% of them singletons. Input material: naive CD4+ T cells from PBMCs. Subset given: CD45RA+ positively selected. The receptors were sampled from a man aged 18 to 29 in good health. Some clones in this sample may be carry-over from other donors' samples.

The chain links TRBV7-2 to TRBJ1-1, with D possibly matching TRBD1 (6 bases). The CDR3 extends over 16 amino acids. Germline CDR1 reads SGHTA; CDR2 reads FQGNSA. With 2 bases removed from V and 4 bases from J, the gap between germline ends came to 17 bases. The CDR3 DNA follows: TGTGCCAGCAGCTTAATCGGACAGAGATTGGCCACTGAAGCTTTCTTT. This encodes CASSLIGQRLATEAFF. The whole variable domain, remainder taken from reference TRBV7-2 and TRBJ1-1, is GAGVSQSPSNKVTEKGKDVELRCDPISGHTALYWYRQSLGQGLEFLIYFQGNSAPDKSGLPSDRFSAERTGGSVSTLTIQRTQQEDSAVYLCASSLIGQRLATEAFFGQGTRLTVV.

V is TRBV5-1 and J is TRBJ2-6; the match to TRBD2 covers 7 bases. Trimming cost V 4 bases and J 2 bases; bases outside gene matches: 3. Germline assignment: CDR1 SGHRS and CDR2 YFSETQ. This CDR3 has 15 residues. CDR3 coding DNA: TGCGCCAGCAGCCCTGGGAGGGCTGGGGCCAACGTCCTGACTTTC. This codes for CASSPGRAGANVLTF.

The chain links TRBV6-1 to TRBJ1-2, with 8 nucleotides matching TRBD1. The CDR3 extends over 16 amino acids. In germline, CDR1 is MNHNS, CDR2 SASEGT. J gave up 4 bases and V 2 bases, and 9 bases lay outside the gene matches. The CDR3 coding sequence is TGTGCCAGCAGTGAATATTCAGGGGGCGCGATCTATGGCTACACCTTC. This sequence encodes CASSEYSGGAIYGYTF.

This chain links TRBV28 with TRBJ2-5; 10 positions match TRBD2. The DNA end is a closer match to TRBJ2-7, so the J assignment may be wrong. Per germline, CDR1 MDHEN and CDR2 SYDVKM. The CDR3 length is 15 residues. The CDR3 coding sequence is TGTGCCAGCAGTCCCCCCGGGATAGCGGGAGGCGAGCAGTACTTC. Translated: CASSPPGIAGGEQYF.

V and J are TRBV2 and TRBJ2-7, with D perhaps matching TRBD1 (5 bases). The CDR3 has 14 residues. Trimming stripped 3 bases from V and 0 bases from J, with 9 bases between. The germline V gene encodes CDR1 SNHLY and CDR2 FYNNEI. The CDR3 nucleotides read TGTGCCAGCAGTGAGGCCGGACACTCCTACGAGCAGTACTTC. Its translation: CASSEAGHSYEQYF.

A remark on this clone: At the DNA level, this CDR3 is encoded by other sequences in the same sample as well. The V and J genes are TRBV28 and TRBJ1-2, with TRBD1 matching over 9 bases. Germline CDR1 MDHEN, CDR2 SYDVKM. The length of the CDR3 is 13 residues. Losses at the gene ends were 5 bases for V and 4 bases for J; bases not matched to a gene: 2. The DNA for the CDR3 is TGTGCCAGCAGTCCGGGACAGGGCTATGGCTACACCTTC. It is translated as CASSPGQGYGYTF.

The CDR3 protein is CASSLELALGGKNIQYF. The CDR3 bases are TGTGCCAGCAGCTTAGAACTAGCACTAGGGGGCAAAAACATTCAGTACTTC. The V gene is TRBV11-2, the J gene TRBJ2-4; perhaps D is TRBD1 or TRBD2 (6 bases each). CDR1 and CDR2 (germline): SGHAT, FQNNGV. The CDR3 covers 17 residues. Between the trimmed V and J ends, which lost 0 bases and 3 bases, there was a span of 15 bases.

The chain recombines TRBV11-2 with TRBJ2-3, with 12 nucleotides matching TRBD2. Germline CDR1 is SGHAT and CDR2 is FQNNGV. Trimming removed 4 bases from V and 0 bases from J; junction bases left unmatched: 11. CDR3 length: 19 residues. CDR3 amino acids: CASSSGLAGTKASTDTQYF. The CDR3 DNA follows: TGTGCCAGCAGCTCGGGACTAGCGGGTACAAAAGCCAGCACAGATACGCAGTATTTT.

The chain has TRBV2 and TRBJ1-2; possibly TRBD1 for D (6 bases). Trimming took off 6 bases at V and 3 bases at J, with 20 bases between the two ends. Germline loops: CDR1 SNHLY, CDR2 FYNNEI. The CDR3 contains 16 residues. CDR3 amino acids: CASRIGRGANYYGYTF. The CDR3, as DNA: TGTGCCAGCAGAATTGGGAGGGGGGCAAACTACTATGGCTACACCTTC.

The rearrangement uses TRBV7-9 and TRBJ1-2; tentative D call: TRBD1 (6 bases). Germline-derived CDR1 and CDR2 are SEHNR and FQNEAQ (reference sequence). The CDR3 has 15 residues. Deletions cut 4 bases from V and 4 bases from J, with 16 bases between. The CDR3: CASSSPGAPFYGYTF. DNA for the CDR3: TGTGCCAGCAGCTCCCCAGGGGCCCCTTTCTATGGCTACACCTTC.

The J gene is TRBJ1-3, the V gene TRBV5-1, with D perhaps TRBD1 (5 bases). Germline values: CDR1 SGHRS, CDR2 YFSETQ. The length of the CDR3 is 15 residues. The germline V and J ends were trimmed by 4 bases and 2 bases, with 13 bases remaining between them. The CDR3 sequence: CASSTNGGAGNTIYF. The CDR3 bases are TGCGCCAGCAGCACCAACGGAGGGGCTGGAAACACCATATATTTT.

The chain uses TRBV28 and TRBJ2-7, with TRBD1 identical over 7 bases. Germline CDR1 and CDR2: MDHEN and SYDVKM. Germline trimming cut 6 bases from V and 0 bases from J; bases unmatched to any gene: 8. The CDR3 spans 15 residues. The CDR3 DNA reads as TGTGCCAGCAGCCCTACAGGGGCTATCTCCTACGAGCAGTACTTC. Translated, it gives CASSPTGAISYEQYF.

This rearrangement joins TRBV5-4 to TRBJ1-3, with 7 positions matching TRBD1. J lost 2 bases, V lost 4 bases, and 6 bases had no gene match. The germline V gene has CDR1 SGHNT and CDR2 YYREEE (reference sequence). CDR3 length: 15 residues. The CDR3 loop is CASSGGGQAGNTIYF. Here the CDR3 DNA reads TGTGCCAGCAGCGGGGGTGGACAGGCTGGAAACACCATATATTTT. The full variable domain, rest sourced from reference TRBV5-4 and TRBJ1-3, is ETGVTQSPTHLIKTRGQQVTLRCSSQSGHNTVSWYQQALGQGPQFIFQYYREEENGRGNFPPRFSGLQFPNYSSELNVNALELDDSALYLCASSGGGQAGNTIYFGEGSWLTVV.

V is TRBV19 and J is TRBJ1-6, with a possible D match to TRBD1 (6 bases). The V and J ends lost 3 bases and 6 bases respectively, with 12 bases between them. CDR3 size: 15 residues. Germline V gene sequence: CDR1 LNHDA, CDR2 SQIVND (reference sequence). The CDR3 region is CASSISDRINSPLHF. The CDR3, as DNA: TGTGCCAGTAGTATCTCGGACAGAATTAATTCACCCCTCCACTTT.